Each of the 19 T cell receptor beta chains below was sequenced from the same sample in a study of blood T cell repertoires in COVID-19. Repertoires were generated with immunoSEQ multiplex PCR, while TCRdb's copy carries only in-frame clones and drops some. The sample holds some 250,000 clones, under 90% seen once. Sequencing was carried out using peripheral blood. Receptor source: a young woman with acute or convalescent COVID-19.

The rearrangement links TRBV7-2 to TRBJ2-5; 13 positions agree with TRBD2. V was pared by 5 bases and J by 3 bases, with 9 bases of the junction left unmatched. From germline, CDR1 is SGHTA and CDR2 FQGNSA. This CDR3 contains 17 residues. CDR3 in amino acids: CASSQLRTSGSKETQYF. The CDR3 DNA reads as TGTGCCAGCAGCCAGCTAAGGACTAGCGGGAGCAAAGAGACCCAGTACTTC.

V and J are TRBV21-1 and TRBJ2-2; TRBD2 is the table's D call, not checked against the DNA. TRBV21-1 is classified as a pseudogene. This CDR3 comprises 15 residues. The CDR3 sequence is CASSPRGRISGELFF. DNA of the CDR3: TGTGCCAGCAGCCCTCGGGGGAGGATATCCGGGGAGCTGTTTTTT.

The chain joins TRBV19 to TRBJ1-5; 7 bases are shared with TRBD1. V trimming: 2 bases; J trimming: 2 bases; junction bases outside the gene matches: 3. CDR3 length: 15 amino acids. Germline V lookup: CDR1 LNHDA, CDR2 SQIVND (reference sequence). CDR3 sequence: CASSIWQGGNQPQHF. CDR3 sequence (DNA): TGTGCCAGTAGTATATGGCAGGGGGGCAATCAGCCCCAGCATTTT.

The chain has TRBV15 and TRBJ2-7; D remains ambiguous. The CDR3 contains 16 residues. V was shortened by 2 bases and J by 0 bases, with 14 bases between the two germline ends. The V gene's germline CDR1 is LNHNV and CDR2 YYDKDF (reference sequence). The CDR3 bases are TGTGCCACCAGCAGACTTGACATCTTGAGCTCCTACGAGCAGTACTTC. Translating gives CATSRLDILSSYEQYF.

This clone was observed a handful of times. The V gene is TRBV4-2, the J gene TRBJ2-7; 10 bases are shared with TRBD2. The CDR3 runs to 16 residues. Germline V gives CDR1 LGHNA, CDR2 YNFKEQ. With 0 bases clipped from V and 3 bases from J, the junction kept 5 bases outside the gene matches. CDR3 coding DNA: TGTGCCAGCAGCCAAGATACGCTAGCGGGAGTCTACGAGCAGTACTTC. The encoded protein is CASSQDTLAGVYEQYF.

This chain joins TRBV10-3 and TRBJ2-2; D call uncertain. Trimming left V 2 bases short and J 1 base short, with 2 bases between. Per the germline V gene, CDR1 is ENHRY and CDR2 is SYGVKD. The CDR3 consists of 13 residues. For the CDR3, the DNA is TGTGCCATCAGTGAGCAGAACACCGGGGAGCTGTTTTTT. It specifies CAISEQNTGELFF.

The chain couples TRBV29-1 to TRBJ1-2; 8 bases are shared with TRBD1. The CDR3 sequence is 14 residues long. V lost 0 bases, J lost 3 bases, and 3 bases stayed unmatched. Germline CDR1 and CDR2: SQVTM and ANQGSEA. The CDR3, as DNA: TGCAGCGTTGAAGATTCGGACAGGGACTATGGCTACACCTTC. Its protein product is CSVEDSDRDYGYTF.

The rearrangement joins TRBV30 to TRBJ2-5, with 11 bases aligning to TRBD2. V shed 2 bases, J shed 4 bases, and the junction held 6 bases outside the gene matches. Germline V gene lookup returns CDR1 GTSNPN and CDR2 SVGIG (reference sequence). The CDR3 contains 15 residues. The CDR3 region has the DNA TGTGCCTGGAGTCCGGGACTAGCGGTTGGAGAGACCCAGTACTTC. Translated: CAWSPGLAVGETQYF.

The chain carries TRBV5-1 and TRBJ1-4; D unclear. There are 14 residues in the CDR3. Trimming shortened V by 5 bases and J by 0 bases, and 8 bases separated the two germline ends. Germline lookup yields CDR1 SGHRS and CDR2 YFSETQ. In DNA, the CDR3 is TGCGCCAGCAGACAACAAACAACTAATGAAAAACTGTTTTTT. Amino acid sequence: CASRQQTTNEKLFF.

V is TRBV19 and J is TRBJ1-2; TRBD1 agrees at 7 bases. The germline CDR1 and CDR2 sequences are LNHDA and SQIVND (reference sequence). V shed 5 bases and J 4 bases; nucleotides not matched to a gene: 7. The CDR3 is made up of 14 amino acids. The CDR3 DNA reads as TGTGCCAGTAGTGACAGGGCCTCTGGCTATGGCTACACCTTC. It specifies CASSDRASGYGYTF.

CDR3 bases: TGTGCCAGTAGTAAGGGGGATACGCAGTATTTT. As protein: CASSKGDTQYF. The genes are TRBV19 and TRBJ2-3; D possibly corresponds to TRBD1 (5 bases). CDR3 length: 11 residues. Trimming removed 4 bases from V and 6 bases from J, with 5 bases in between. CDR1 and CDR2 (germline): LNHDA, SQIVND (reference sequence).

The CDR3 DNA sequence: TGCGCCAGCAGCTTGGGCGCGTCTAACACTGAAGCTTTCTTT. Translation: CASSLGASNTEAFF. The V call is TRBV5-1, the J call TRBJ1-1; the D is unclear. The V gene lost 0 bases and the J gene lost 2 bases, with 8 bases spanning the gap. The germline CDR1 and CDR2 sequences are SGHRS and YFSETQ. The CDR3 spans 14 residues.

V usage is TRBV12-3 or TRBV12-4 and J usage is TRBJ1-1, with 8 bases fitting TRBD1. CDR3 length equals 13 residues. V was pared by 3 bases and J by 5 bases, with 2 bases of the junction left unmatched. Here the CDR3 DNA reads TGTGCCAGCAGTTTTCGACAGGGGACTGAAGCTTTCTTT. Protein product: CASSFRQGTEAFF.

This clone was detected a few times. The chain is built from TRBV10-1 and TRBJ2-1; no firm D call. The CDR3 is 12 residues long. Deletions cut 8 bases from V and 2 bases from J, with 7 bases between. Germline CDR1 is WNHNN and CDR2 is SYGVQD (reference sequence). The CDR3, as DNA: TGCGCCAGCGGTCAGGCCTACAATGAGCAGTTCTTC. Encoded protein: CASGQAYNEQFF.

CDR3 sequence (DNA): TGTGCCAGCAGCTTAGACTTAACCGGGACCAAAAACATTCAGTACTTC. It yields the protein CASSLDLTGTKNIQYF. The gene calls are TRBV11-1 and TRBJ2-4, with a possible D match to TRBD2 (5 bases). The V gene's germline CDR1 is SGHAT and CDR2 FQDESV (reference sequence). This CDR3 comprises 16 residues. Trimming took 1 base from V and 2 from J, leaving 12 bases between them.

The J gene is TRBJ1-1, the V gene TRBV6-5; 10 nucleotides agree with TRBD1. V lost 5 bases, J lost 5 bases, and 8 bases stayed unmatched. The CDR3 length is 15 residues. The germline V gene has CDR1 MNHEY and CDR2 SVGAGI. CDR3 in amino acids: CASSLGQGQGTEAFF. The CDR3 coding sequence is TGTGCCAGCAGTCTCGGCCAGGGACAGGGGACTGAAGCTTTCTTT.

The V call is TRBV28, the J call TRBJ2-7; 9 bases are shared with TRBD1. The CDR3 contains 19 residues. The germline CDR1 and CDR2 sequences are MDHEN and SYDVKM. Trimming took 5 bases from V and 2 from J; bases not matched to a gene: 19. The CDR3, as DNA: TGTGCCAGCAGTCTCCCCGGGACAGGGTCCGTCGGTGGAGCCTACGAGCAGTACTTC. Its translation is CASSLPGTGSVGGAYEQYF.

This sequence joins TRBV2 and TRBJ1-1; D may be TRBD1 (6 bases). V dropped 9 bases and J dropped 4 bases, with 18 bases sitting between them. The CDR3 length is 14 residues. Germline assignment: CDR1 SNHLY and CDR2 FYNNEI. This CDR3 is CASCSLQGITEAFF. CDR3 coding DNA: TGTGCCAGTTGTTCTCTACAGGGAATCACTGAAGCTTTCTTT.

The chain is built from TRBV7-2 and TRBJ1-2; TRBD1 agrees at 7 bases. The CDR3 sequence is 12 residues long. V lost 4 bases, J lost 5 bases, and 1 base stayed unmatched. Germline V gives CDR1 SGHTA, CDR2 FQGNSA. The CDR3 nucleotides read TGTGCCAGCAGCTCGACAGGGTATGGCTACACCTTC. It translates to CASSSTGYGYTF.